This T cell receptor beta chain was profiled in a study of blood T cell repertoires in COVID-19 (dated by TCRdb to the early 2020s). Broadly, across the study: Collaborator samples came from the United States, Italy and Spain and covered acute and convalescent phases of COVID-19. The material from the prospective study consisted of cDNA or gDNA derived from T cells, B-cell-depleted T cells, or PBMCs. Deeply sampled blood TCRbeta repertoires from subjects exposed to, actively infected with, or recovered from COVID-19 were included in the dataset. The repertoires were released in a freely available public database meant as a resource for research on the immune response to SARS-CoV-2. Samples were obtained from the ongoing ImmuneRACE study (first 160 participants) and from over 1,000 subjects provided by 6 global collaborators. Sample metadata almost always included a de-identified subject ID, COVID-19 status, age in years and sex. Where available, HLA class I and class II types were taken from metadata supplied by the sample provider and were not determined by assay-based typing.

V is cut by 7 bases and J by 4 bases, and the space between the germline ends is 13 bases. Taken from the germline V gene (reference sequence), the CDR1 and CDR2 loops are MNHNY and SVGAGI. From the cysteine through the phenylalanine, the CDR3 covers 13 amino acids. Only the CDR3 portion is preserved as DNA: 39 bases, with reading frame beginning at the first base. Each collaborating institution followed its own protocols to collect whole blood in K2EDTA tubes. For TCRbeta analysis, collaborator samples were shipped as frozen whole blood, as isolated PBMCs, or as DNA extracted from either sample type. Summary of the overall study and its limitations: Clinical and demographic metadata were provided uncurated, with the amount varying by source and participant.

TCRbeta CDR3 regions were amplified from genomic DNA using the immunoSEQ Assay, a bias-controlled multiplex PCR. In the paper's pipeline: The number of nucleated cells in each sample was estimated by amplification of reference gene primers within the assay. To quantify the absolute abundance of each unique TCRbeta CDR3 rearrangement, sequence reads were collapsed and filtered. For each sample, productive Simpson clonality was calculated by taking the square root of Simpson's diversity index across productive rearrangements. Sourced from immuneACCESS, this table was stored by TCRdb with only in-frame sequences that have V and J called. A share of the clones is absent; for the studies checked, an unresolved V gene accounts for under half, and the remainder has no known explanation. That table furnishes V, J and clone size, whereas the DNA furnished D and trimming. Present in this sample are about 140,000 clones, roughly 80% of which were seen just once. Less than 4% of the sample goes to the ten largest clones.

Note on this clone: What antigen it recognizes has not been identified. There are no base qualities to consult, and no much larger clone falls within one base.

This clonotype was sampled from a woman in her fifties or sixties with acute or convalescent COVID-19. The chain uses TRBV6-6 and TRBJ1-2; no D segment can be confidently identified. The specimen sequenced was peripheral blood. The CDR3 amino acid sequence is: CASTPTFTYGYTF. The DNA sequence is given as TGTGCCAGCACCCCGACTTTTACCTATGGCTACACCTTC.